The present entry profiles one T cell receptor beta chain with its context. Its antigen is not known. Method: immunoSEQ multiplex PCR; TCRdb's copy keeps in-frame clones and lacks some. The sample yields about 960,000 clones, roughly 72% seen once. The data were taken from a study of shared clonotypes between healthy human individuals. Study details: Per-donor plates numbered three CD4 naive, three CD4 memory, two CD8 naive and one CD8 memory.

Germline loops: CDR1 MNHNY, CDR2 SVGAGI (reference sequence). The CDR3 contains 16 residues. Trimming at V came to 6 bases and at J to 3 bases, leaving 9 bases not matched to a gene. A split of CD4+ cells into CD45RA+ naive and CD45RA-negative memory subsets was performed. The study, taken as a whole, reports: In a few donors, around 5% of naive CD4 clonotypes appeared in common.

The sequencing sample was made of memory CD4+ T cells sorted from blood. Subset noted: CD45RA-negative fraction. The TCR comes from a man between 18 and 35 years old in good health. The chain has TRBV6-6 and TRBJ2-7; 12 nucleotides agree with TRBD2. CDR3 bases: TGTGCCAGCAGATCCCCGACTAGCGGGAGCGTCTACGAGCAGTACTTC. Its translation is CASRSPTSGSVYEQYF.